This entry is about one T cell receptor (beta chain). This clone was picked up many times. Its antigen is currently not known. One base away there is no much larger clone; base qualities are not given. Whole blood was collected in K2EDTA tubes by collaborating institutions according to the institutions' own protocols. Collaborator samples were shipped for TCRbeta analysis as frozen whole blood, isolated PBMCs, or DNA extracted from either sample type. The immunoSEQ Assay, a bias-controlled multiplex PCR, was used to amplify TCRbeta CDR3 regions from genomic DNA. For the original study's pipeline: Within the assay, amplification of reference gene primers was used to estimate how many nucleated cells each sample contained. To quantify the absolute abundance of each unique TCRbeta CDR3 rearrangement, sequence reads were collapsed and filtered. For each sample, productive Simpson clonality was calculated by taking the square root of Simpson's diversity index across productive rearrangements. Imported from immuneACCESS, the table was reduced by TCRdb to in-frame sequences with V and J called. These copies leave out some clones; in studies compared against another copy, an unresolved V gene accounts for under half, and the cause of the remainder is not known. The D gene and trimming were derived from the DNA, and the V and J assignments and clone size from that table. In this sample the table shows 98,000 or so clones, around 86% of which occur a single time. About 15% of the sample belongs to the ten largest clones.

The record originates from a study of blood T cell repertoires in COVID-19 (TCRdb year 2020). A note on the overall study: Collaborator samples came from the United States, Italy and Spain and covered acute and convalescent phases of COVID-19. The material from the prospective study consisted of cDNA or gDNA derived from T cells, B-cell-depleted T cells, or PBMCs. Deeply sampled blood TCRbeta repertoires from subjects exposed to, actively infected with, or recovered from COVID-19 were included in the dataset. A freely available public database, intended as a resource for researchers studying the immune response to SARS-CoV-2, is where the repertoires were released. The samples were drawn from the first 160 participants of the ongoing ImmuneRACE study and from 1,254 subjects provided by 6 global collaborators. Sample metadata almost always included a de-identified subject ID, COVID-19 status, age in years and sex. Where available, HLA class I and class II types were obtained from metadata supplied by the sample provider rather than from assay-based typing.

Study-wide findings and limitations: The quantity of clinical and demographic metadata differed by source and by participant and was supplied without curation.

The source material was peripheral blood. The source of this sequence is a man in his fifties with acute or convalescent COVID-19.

The bases read TGTGCCAGCAGCGAATCTAGTGATACGCAGTATTTT. It translates as CASSESSDTQYF. The chain was built from TRBV5-4 and TRBJ2-3; too little of a D gene remains to name it. The germline V gene (reference sequence) sets CDR1 to SGHNT and CDR2 to YYREEE. The CDR3 goes from the cysteine to the phenylalanine over 12 residues. The only DNA kept is the CDR3, 36 bases in frame from the first base. Relative to germline, V is 4 bases shorter and J is 6 bases shorter, with 9 bases between their ends.